The clone carrying this T cell receptor (beta chain) was observed once. Its antigen is as yet unknown. These data are taken from a study of cytomegalovirus exposure and HLA in healthy donors. The CDR3 length is 15 residues. Germline lookup yields CDR1 SEHNR and CDR2 FQNEAQ (reference sequence). V gave up 2 bases and J gave up 3 bases, with 13 bases separating them. Study results and caveats: TCR beta chains associated with HLA were, in a later analysis, more clonally expanded than equally common others.

The PCR made use of 60 Vbeta and 13 Jbeta primers. TCRdb's table, derived via immunoSEQ multiplex PCR, lists solely in-frame clones and lacks some. This sample has around 270,000 clones; roughly 80% occur once, and the top ten carry about 0.3%. V and J are TRBV7-9 and TRBJ1-1; no firm D call. This receptor was obtained from a girl aged 2 to 10 in good health and CMV-seronegative. The sequencing sample was made of PBMCs. The CDR3 nucleotides read TGTGCCAGCAGCTTACCTTTGCCGGGGTACACTGAAGCTTTCTTT. This translates into CASSLPLPGYTEAFF.